This T cell receptor beta chain was sequenced for a study of graft-versus-host responses after intestinal transplantation. Trimming shortened V by 3 bases and J by 0 bases, and 9 bases separated the two germline ends. This CDR3 spans 15 amino acids. The germline gives CDR1 MNHNS, CDR2 SASEGT. Sequenced by immunoSEQ multiplex PCR; TCRdb stores in-frame clones only, minus some. The sample has some 87,000 clones; roughly 92% are singletons. On this clone: Its antigen is still unknown.

The chain uses TRBV6-1 and TRBJ1-5; tentatively, D is TRBD1 (5 bases). The source of this sequence is a human donor who received an intestinal transplant. The sample in question was unstimulated CD4+ T cells sorted from spleen or lymph node cells, obtained before intestinal transplant. The CDR3: CASSDRGYSNQPQHF. CDR3 sequence (DNA): TGTGCCAGCAGTGACCGGGGGTATAGCAATCAGCCCCAGCATTTT.